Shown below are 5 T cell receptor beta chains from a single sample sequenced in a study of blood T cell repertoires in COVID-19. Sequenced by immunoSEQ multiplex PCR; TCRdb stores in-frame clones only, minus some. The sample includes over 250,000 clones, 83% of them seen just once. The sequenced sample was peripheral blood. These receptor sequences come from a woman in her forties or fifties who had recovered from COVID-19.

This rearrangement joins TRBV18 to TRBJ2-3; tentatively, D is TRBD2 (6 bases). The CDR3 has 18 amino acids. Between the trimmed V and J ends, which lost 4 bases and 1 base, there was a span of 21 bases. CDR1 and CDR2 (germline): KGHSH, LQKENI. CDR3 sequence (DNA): TGTGCCAGCTCACTTTTTCAGTCTGGGGACTCGGGCACAGATACGCAGTATTTT. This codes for CASSLFQSGDSGTDTQYF.

CDR3 coding DNA: TGTGCCAGCAGTCTAAGCGGGATCCCCAACAATGAGCAGTTCTTC. As protein: CASSLSGIPNNEQFF. The chain carries TRBV28 and TRBJ2-1; 7 nucleotides line up with TRBD2. The germline V gene has CDR1 MDHEN and CDR2 SYDVKM. The CDR3 runs 15 residues. The V and J ends lost 5 bases and 5 bases, in that order; junction bases with no gene match: 9. Looking up the rest from reference TRBV28 and TRBJ2-1 gives the full variable domain: DVKVTQSSRYLVKRTGEKVFLECVQDMDHENMFWYRQDPGLGLRLIYFSYDVKMKEKGDIPEGYSVSREKKERFSLILESASTNQTSMYLCASSLSGIPNNEQFFGPGTRLTVL.

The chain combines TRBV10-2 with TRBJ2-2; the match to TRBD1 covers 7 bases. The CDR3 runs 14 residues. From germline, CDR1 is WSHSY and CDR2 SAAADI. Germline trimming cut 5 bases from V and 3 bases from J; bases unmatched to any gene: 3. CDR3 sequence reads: CASSTGVDTGELFF. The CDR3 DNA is TGCGCCAGCAGTACAGGGGTTGACACCGGGGAGCTGTTTTTT.

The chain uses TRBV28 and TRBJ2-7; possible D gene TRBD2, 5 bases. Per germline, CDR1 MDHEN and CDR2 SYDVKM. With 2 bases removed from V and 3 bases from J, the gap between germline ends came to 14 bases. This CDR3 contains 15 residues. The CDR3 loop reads CASSLMRVQDYEQYF. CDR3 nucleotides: TGTGCCAGCAGTTTAATGAGGGTGCAGGACTACGAGCAGTACTTC.

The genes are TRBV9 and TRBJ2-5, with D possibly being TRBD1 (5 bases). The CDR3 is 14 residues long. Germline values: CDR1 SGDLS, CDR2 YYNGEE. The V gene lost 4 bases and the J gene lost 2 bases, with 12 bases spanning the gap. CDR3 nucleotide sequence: TGTGCCAGCAGCAAACGACAGAGTCAAGAGACCCAGTACTTC. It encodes CASSKRQSQETQYF.